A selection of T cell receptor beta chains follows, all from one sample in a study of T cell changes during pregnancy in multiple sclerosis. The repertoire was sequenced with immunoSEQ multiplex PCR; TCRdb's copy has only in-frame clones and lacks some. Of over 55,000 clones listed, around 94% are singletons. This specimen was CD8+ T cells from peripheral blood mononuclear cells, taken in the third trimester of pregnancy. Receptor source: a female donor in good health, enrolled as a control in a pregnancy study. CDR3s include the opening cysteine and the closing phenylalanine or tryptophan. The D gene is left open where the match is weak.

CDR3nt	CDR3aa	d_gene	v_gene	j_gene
TGTGCCAGCAGCGGGACAGGGGAGTCAGGCTACACCTTC	CASSGTGESGYTF	TRBD1	TRBV27	TRBJ1-2
TGCAGCGTGAGAACCTCGGAGACCCAGTACTTC	CSVRTSETQYF	-	TRBV29-1	TRBJ2-5
TGTGCCAGCAGCCAAAAAGCGGGGGGGCCGGACAATGAGCAGTTCTTC	CASSQKAGGPDNEQFF	TRBD2	TRBV14	TRBJ2-1
TGTGCCATCACAGGACAGGGGGTGAACACTGAAGCTTTCTTT	CAITGQGVNTEAFF	TRBD1	TRBV10-3	TRBJ1-1
TGCGCCAGCAGCCAAGATTCGGACATGGGGTACCAAGAGACCCAGTACTTC	CASSQDSDMGYQETQYF	-	TRBV4-3	TRBJ2-5
TGTGCCAGCAGTTTAGGGCAGACCGGTAGCACAGATACGCAGTATTTT	CASSLGQTGSTDTQYF	-	TRBV27	TRBJ2-3
TGCAGCGTTGGGGACCGACGCGGGGGTACCTACGAGCAGTACTTC	CSVGDRRGGTYEQYF	TRBD2	TRBV29-1	TRBJ2-7
TGTGCCAGTAGTATAGATCTGGGGCAGGCCTTCTATGGCTACACCTTC	CASSIDLGQAFYGYTF	-	TRBV19	TRBJ1-2
TGTGCCAGCAGTGTCGGACAGGGGGCAGGTGAGACCCAGTACTTC	CASSVGQGAGETQYF	TRBD1	TRBV25-1	TRBJ2-5
TGTGCCAGCAGCTTAGCATTTCGGGGGGAGACCCAGTACTTC	CASSLAFRGETQYF	-	TRBV11-2	TRBJ2-5
TGCAGCGTCGTGGCAGGGCTAGGCACCGGGGAGCTGTTTTTT	CSVVAGLGTGELFF	-	TRBV29-1	TRBJ2-2
TGTGCCAGCAGTACCCAGGACAGGGTAAAGGTCAGGAATCAGCCCCAGCATTTT	CASSTQDRVKVRNQPQHF	TRBD1	TRBV28	TRBJ1-5
TGTGCCAGCAGCTTCCTAACAGCGGGTGGCTACACCTTC	CASSFLTAGGYTF	-	TRBV13	TRBJ1-2
TGTGCCAGCAGCCCGGCTGACAGGGTCTCTGGAAACACCATATATTTT	CASSPADRVSGNTIYF	TRBD1	TRBV7-6	TRBJ1-3
TGTGCCAGCAGCTTGAGACAGGGGCCTTACGAGCAGTACTTC	CASSLRQGPYEQYF	TRBD1	TRBV11-3	TRBJ2-7
TGTGCCAGCAGTGAGAGGAGGACAGTATACAATGAGCAGTTCTTC	CASSERRTVYNEQFF	-	TRBV6-1	TRBJ2-1